These 8 T cell receptor beta chains share one sample of origin, sequenced in a study of T cell repertoires and HLA-DP antigens. The antigens these receptors bind are not known. Clones were sequenced by immunoSEQ multiplex PCR, and TCRdb holds only the in-frame ones, with some missing. The sample carries about 73,000 clones, 80% recorded once. Material: CD4+ T cells from PBMCs. The receptor source for this set is a man between 60 and 70 years old in good health and CMV-seronegative.

A few counts support this clone. The chain is built from TRBV30 and TRBJ1-2; TRBD1 aligns across 10 bases. The CDR3 is 19 amino acids. From germline, CDR1 is GTSNPN and CDR2 SVGIG (reference sequence). V lost 0 bases, J lost 4 bases, and 17 bases stayed unmatched. In DNA form, the CDR3 reads TGTGCCTGGAGTGTACTCAAACGGGACAGGGGAGTATTGGGCTATGGCTACACCTTC. It is translated as CAWSVLKRDRGVLGYGYTF. Supplemented by reference TRBV30 and TRBJ1-2, the full variable domain reads SQTIHQWPATLVQPVGSPLSLECTVEGTSNPNLYWYRQAAGRGLQLLFYSVGIGQISSEVPQNLSASRPQDRQFILSSKKLLLSDSGFYLCAWSVLKRDRGVLGYGYTFGSGTRLTVV.

A single count supports this clone. The gene calls are TRBV7-3 and TRBJ2-1, with no clear D. CDR3 size: 12 residues. V was pared by 5 bases and J by 8 bases, with 10 bases between. Germline V CDR1 and CDR2: SGHTA, FQGTGA. CDR3 DNA: TGTGCCAGCAGCCCCCTAGATGATGAGCAGTTCTTC. Residues: CASSPLDDEQFF.

V gene TRBV18 combines with J gene TRBJ2-3, with 8 bases that match TRBD1. Per germline, CDR1 KGHSH and CDR2 LQKENI. The CDR3 is 16 amino acids. V was clipped by 5 bases and J by 4 bases; unmatched bases: 11. CDR3 sequence reads: CASSSNRDRRADTQYF. The CDR3 DNA sequence: TGTGCCAGCTCATCAAACCGGGACAGGCGTGCAGATACGCAGTATTTT.

The chain has TRBV19 and TRBJ2-2; no clear D gene. This CDR3 has 14 residues. Trimming stripped 7 bases from V and 3 bases from J, with 12 bases between. Germline values: CDR1 LNHDA, CDR2 SQIVND (reference sequence). CDR3 region: CASNFAVDTGELFF. The CDR3 DNA reads TGTGCCAGTAATTTCGCCGTTGACACCGGGGAGCTGTTTTTT.

This clone was counted once. The chain employs TRBV30 and TRBJ1-1; D unresolved. Germline V gene lookup returns CDR1 GTSNPN and CDR2 SVGIG (reference sequence). The CDR3 sequence is 13 residues long. V lost 3 bases to trimming and J lost 2 bases, with 10 bases between them. The CDR3 protein is CAWSNLLNTEAFF. The CDR3 region has the DNA TGTGCCTGGAGCAACCTCCTAAACACTGAAGCTTTCTTT.

This rearrangement joins TRBV5-1 to TRBJ2-2; D unclear. The V end was cut by 5 bases, the J end by 2 bases, with 10 bases between. CDR1 and CDR2 from the germline V gene are SGHRS and YFSETQ. The CDR3 extends over 14 amino acids. CDR3 nucleotides: TGCGCCAGCAGTAGAGGCGCAAACACCGGGGAGCTGTTTTTT. This translates into CASSRGANTGELFF.

This clone has only one observation. The rearrangement uses TRBV5-1 and TRBJ1-1; TRBD1 aligns across 8 bases. This CDR3 is 14 amino acids long. J was trimmed by 1 base and V by 10 bases; bases with no gene match: 9. The germline V gene has CDR1 SGHRS and CDR2 YFSETQ. The CDR3 DNA reads TGCGCCGGACTGGACAGGGTTGGGAACACTGAAGCTTTCTTT. This translates into CAGLDRVGNTEAFF. The full variable domain, its missing parts supplied by reference TRBV5-1 and TRBJ1-1, is KAGVTQTPRYLIKTRGQQVTLSCSPISGHRSVSWYQQTPGQGLQFLFEYFSETQRNKGNFPGRFSGRQFSNSRSEMNVSTLELGDSALYLCAGLDRVGNTEAFFGQGTRLTVV.

This chain uses TRBV19 with TRBJ1-5, with D hard to call. This CDR3 is built from 15 residues. Germline V gene sequence: CDR1 LNHDA, CDR2 SQIVND (reference sequence). V lost 3 bases and J lost 5, with 14 bases in between. CDR3 residues: CASSIWAAADQPQHF. The CDR3 nucleotides read TGTGCCAGTAGTATCTGGGCGGCAGCGGATCAGCCCCAGCATTTT.